This record looks at one T cell receptor (beta chain) sequence and its context. After re-calling the 5' RACE reads, TCRdb lists one entry per CDR3 protein, DNA absent. The sample's table shows approximately 22,000 distinct CDR3 sequences. The CDR3 has 15 residues. Germline V lookup: CDR1 LGHNA, CDR2 YSLEER. The sample belongs to a study of T cells expressing NK-cell markers. The clonotype originates from a man aged 18-75 years in good health. This chain uses TRBV4-3 with TRBJ2-1. What was sequenced was blood T cells: a sorted CD56 or NKG2C T cell subset, CD4+ or CD8+ T cells, or bulk PBMC T cells (not recorded which). This CDR3 reads CASSQELAAYNEQFF.